This T cell receptor (beta chain) was sequenced in a study of cytotoxic CD8 clonotypes in ibrutinib-treated CLL (dated by TCRdb to 2020 to 2023). For the wider study: The cohort had 11 relapsed/refractory and approximately 14 treatment-naive patients; 17 were IGHV unmutated. On average, each sample had roughly 250,000 productive templates and approximately 89,000 productive rearrangements. Cryopreserved peripheral blood mononuclear cells were collected before treatment, at response, and at either disease progression or sustained remission. Longitudinal samples were obtainable from about 30% of the roughly 90 participants in the trial. All remission and progressive disease samples were collected while patients were still receiving ibrutinib. Samples at response were collected after a median of about twelve months of treatment, with a range of about 6 to 36 months. Partial responses were observed in roughly 25 patients and complete responses in 2; after a median follow-up of 68 months, remission was maintained in some 14 patients and progression was observed in some twelve. The research as a whole found: Sampling times were not matched between patients in sustained remission and patients whose disease was progressing, and lymph node repertoires were not examined. At baseline, clonality was higher than in age-matched healthy donors and showed a strong correlation with circulating CD8+ T-cell counts. Public clonotypes were rare and either shrank or stayed stable during treatment, and the rise in clonality at ibrutinib response reflected expansion of private clonotypes. An increase in clonality was observed at ibrutinib response, with clonality remaining stable during sustained remission and falling back toward baseline at progression.

V sheds 4 bases and J sheds 11 bases, leaving 15 bases between their ends. Taken from the germline V gene, the CDR1 and CDR2 loops are SGDLS and YYNGEE. Including the terminal cysteine and phenylalanine, the CDR3 comprises 13 residues. Of all the DNA, just the CDR3 is kept, 39 bases in frame from base 1. This clone has only a few counts. Its antigen specificity is not known. The input lacks base qualities; no much larger clone sits a single base away. The goal of deep resolution MiSeq sequencing was a depth between 1 in 1 million and 1 in 200,000 T cells, and coverage averaged 10x per clonotype. The immunoSEQ hsTCRB Kit was used to generate the TCR beta libraries. Regarding the original processing steps: Data were analyzed with ImmunoSEQ Data Assistant and ImmunoSEQ Analyzer, with V, D and J genes assigned per IMGT definitions. Clonality, which ranges from 0 to 1, was calculated by subtracting the normalized Shannon entropy of productive rearrangement frequencies from one. Public clonotype analysis was restricted to overrepresented clonotypes comprising at least 0.05% of each patient's repertoire. Repertoires from thirteen age-matched healthy donors in immuneACCESS were used as clonality controls. Here the immuneACCESS table is served through TCRdb, limited to in-frame sequences with V and J called. Missing clones are a known gap in these copies; in checked studies unresolved V genes cover under half, and the rest lacks a known reason. The V and J calls and clone size are taken from that table; D and trimming were inferred from the DNA. Here the sample has 50,000 to 70,000 clones; roughly 54% occur a single time. The top ten clones comprise roughly a quarter of the sample.

Interpreted using the paper, the time point label stands for: progressive disease on ibrutinib. For TCR beta library preparation, 1.5 to 2.5 micrograms of genomic DNA were extracted from the cryopreserved PBMCs. Longitudinal blood samples from CLL patients on ibrutinib monotherapy underwent high-throughput TCR beta sequencing. The patients took part in an open-label, single-center phase 2 trial of ibrutinib monotherapy. The material was PBMCs, obtained at disease progression, from a patient treated with ibrutinib. The receptor was isolated from a human donor with chronic lymphocytic leukemia. Rearrangement joined TRBV9 to TRBJ1-4, and possibly TRBD1, on 5 matching bases. In nucleotides, the sequence is TGTGCCAGCAGCCCAGAGGGACGGCCCAAACTGTTTTTT. Its protein reads: CASSPEGRPKLFF.